Listed below are T cell receptor beta chains from one sample, sequenced in a study of somatic mutations in cytotoxic T cells in rheumatoid arthritis. Method: immunoSEQ multiplex PCR; TCRdb's copy keeps in-frame clones and lacks some. Altogether about 17,000 clones are present, around 79% being singletons, with the ten largest covering roughly 10%. The specimen was CD8+ T cells sorted from blood. These TCRs come from an adult with rheumatoid arthritis. Each CDR3 is given with its conserved first and last residue. A D gene is named only where the DNA matches it firmly. Clone size appears in some rows only: once, few, many, or a class for an expanded clone.

d_call	j_call	v_call	clone_size	cdr3_aa	cdr3_nt
NA	TRBJ1-1	TRBV6-6	NA	CASTWVRREAFF	TGTGCCAGCACCTGGGTACGGCGGGAAGCTTTCTTT
NA	TRBJ1-1	TRBV12-5	NA	CASGLVVVEGGWNTEAFF	TGTGCTAGTGGTTTGGTAGTGGTGGAGGGCGGGTGGAACACTGAAGCTTTCTTT
TRBD1	TRBJ2-7	TRBV6-5	NA	CASSQGQGPYEQYF	TGTGCCAGCAGCCAGGGACAGGGGCCCTACGAGCAGTACTTC
NA	TRBJ2-7	TRBV13	NA	CASAGGVGFREQYF	TGTGCCAGCGCGGGCGGCGTGGGGTTTCGTGAGCAGTACTTC
NA	TRBJ2-1	TRBV7-9	NA	CASSFLTSDNEQFF	TGTGCCAGCAGCTTCTTAACGTCAGACAATGAGCAGTTCTTC
NA	TRBJ2-7	TRBV29-1	NA	CSVEANPYEQYF	TGCAGCGTTGAGGCAAACCCCTACGAGCAGTACTTC
NA	TRBJ2-5	TRBV28	NA	CASSTVDRYQETQYF	TGTGCCAGCAGTACCGTCGATCGATACCAAGAGACCCAGTACTTC
NA	TRBJ1-2	TRBV27	NA	CASSLSMLGGAPYGYTF	TGTGCCAGCAGTTTATCGATGTTAGGGGGGGCCCCCTATGGCTACACCTTC
NA	TRBJ1-2	TRBV27	NA	CASSPGQTYGYTF	TGTGCCAGCAGTCCCGGACAGACCTATGGCTACACCTTC
NA	TRBJ2-5	TRBV9	NA	CASSVGGRGETQYF	TGTGCCAGCAGCGTAGGGGGCAGGGGCGAGACCCAGTACTTC
NA	TRBJ1-1	TRBV19	NA	CASSMGQNTEAFF	TGTGCCAGTAGTATGGGGCAGAACACTGAAGCTTTCTTT
TRBD1	TRBJ2-3	TRBV4-3	NA	CASSQGTGNTDTQYF	TGCGCCAGCAGCCAAGGGACAGGGAACACAGATACGCAGTATTTT
NA	TRBJ1-1	TRBV7-3	NA	CASSLGGDTEAFF	TGTGCCAGCAGCTTAGGGGGGGACACTGAAGCTTTCTTT
NA	TRBJ1-1	TRBV6-6	few	CASSYSLEAFF	TGTGCCAGCAGTTACTCACTTGAAGCTTTCTTT